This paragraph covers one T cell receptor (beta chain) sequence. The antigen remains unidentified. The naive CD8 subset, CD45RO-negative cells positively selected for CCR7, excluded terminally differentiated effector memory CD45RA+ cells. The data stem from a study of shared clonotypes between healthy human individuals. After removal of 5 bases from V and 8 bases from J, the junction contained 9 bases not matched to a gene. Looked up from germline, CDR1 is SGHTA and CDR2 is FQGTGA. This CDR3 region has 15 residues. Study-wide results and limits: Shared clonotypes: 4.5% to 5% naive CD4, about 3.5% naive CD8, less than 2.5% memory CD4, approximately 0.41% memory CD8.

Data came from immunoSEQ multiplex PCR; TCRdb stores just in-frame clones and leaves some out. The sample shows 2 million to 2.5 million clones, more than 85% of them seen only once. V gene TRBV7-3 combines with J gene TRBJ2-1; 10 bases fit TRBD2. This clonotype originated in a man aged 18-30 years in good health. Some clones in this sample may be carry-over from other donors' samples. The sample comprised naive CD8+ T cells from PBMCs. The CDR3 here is CASSKLAGVRYEQFF. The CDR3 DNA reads TGTGCCAGCAGCAAGCTAGCGGGAGTTAGGTATGAGCAGTTCTTC.